This T cell receptor beta chain stems from a study of radiotherapy plus CTLA-4 blockade in lung cancer. V lost 4 bases and J lost 7; bases outside the gene matches: 14. This CDR3 contains 17 residues. Germline V gene lookup returns CDR1 SGHNT and CDR2 YYREEE (reference sequence). Study outcomes and limitations: Among blood TCR repertoires after radiotherapy plus ipilimumab, tumor-derived clones expanded.

Data came from immunoSEQ multiplex PCR; TCRdb stores just in-frame clones and leaves some out. The sample includes 55,000 to 80,000 clones, around 73% seen only once; the top ten take 7% to 7.5%. Of note for this clone: Its antigen is unknown.

This sample comprised peripheral blood, obtained from a patient treated with radiotherapy plus ipilimumab. This rearrangement joins TRBV5-4 to TRBJ1-2, with 12 bases aligning to TRBD1. This clonotype originated in a human donor with non-small cell lung cancer who had a complete response to radiotherapy plus ipilimumab. DNA for the CDR3: TGTGCCAGCAGCCCCGGGACAGGGGGCAGAGGGCTGGGTGGCTACACCTTC. Translated: CASSPGTGGRGLGGYTF.